This TCR beta chain stems from a study of blood T cell repertoires in COVID-19. Study context: Sites across the United States, Italy and Spain contributed samples from acute and convalescent COVID-19.

Authors' data handling: Amplification of reference gene primers provided the estimated nucleated cell counts. This table comes from immunoSEQ multiplex PCR, and its TCRdb copy is limited to in-frame clones, with some not included. The DNA gave D and trimming, while V, J and clone size come from that table. The sample has 200,000 to 300,000 clones, roughly 80% seen once. J lost 2 bases, V lost 2 bases, and 4 bases had no gene match. The V gene's germline CDR1 is LGHDT and CDR2 YNNKEL (reference sequence). The CDR3 is made up of 15 amino acids. The V call is TRBV3-1 (or the pseudogene TRBV3-2), the J call TRBJ2-3; 7 nucleotides match TRBD1. The material sequenced was peripheral blood. The clonotype comes from an elderly woman with COVID-19, enrolled during active disease. DNA for the CDR3: TGTGCCAGCAGCCAAAAGGGGGCCGTCACAGATACGCAGTATTTT. This codes for CASSQKGAVTDTQYF.